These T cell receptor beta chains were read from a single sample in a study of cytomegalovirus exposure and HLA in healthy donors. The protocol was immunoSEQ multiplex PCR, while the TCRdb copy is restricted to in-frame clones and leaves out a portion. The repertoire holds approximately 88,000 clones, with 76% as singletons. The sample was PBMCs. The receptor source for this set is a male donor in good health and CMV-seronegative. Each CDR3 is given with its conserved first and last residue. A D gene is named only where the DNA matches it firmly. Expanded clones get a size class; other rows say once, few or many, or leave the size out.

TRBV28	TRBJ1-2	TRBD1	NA	CASSLFYRQGSYGYTF	TGTGCCAGCAGCCTATTCTATCGACAGGGAAGCTATGGCTACACCTTC
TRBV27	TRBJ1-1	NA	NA	CASSLSTVRTEAFF	TGTGCCAGCAGTTTATCCACAGTGAGAACTGAAGCTTTCTTT
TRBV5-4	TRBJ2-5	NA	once	CASSLAAGVSRETQYF	TGTGCCAGCAGCTTGGCTGCAGGGGTCTCGAGGGAGACCCAGTACTTC
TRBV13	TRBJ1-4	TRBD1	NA	CASSLGTGGVEKLFF	TGTGCCAGCAGCCTTGGGACAGGGGGTGTTGAAAAACTGTTTTTT
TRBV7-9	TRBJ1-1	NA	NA	CASSPGTMNTEAFF	TGTGCCAGCAGCCCCGGGACTATGAACACTGAAGCTTTCTTT
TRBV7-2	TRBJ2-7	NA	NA	CASSPGRRSYEQYF	TGTGCCAGCAGCCCCGGCAGGAGGTCCTACGAGCAGTACTTC
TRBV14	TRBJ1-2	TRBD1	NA	CASSPMTGFPIYGYTF	TGTGCCAGCAGCCCTATGACAGGGTTTCCTATCTATGGCTACACCTTC
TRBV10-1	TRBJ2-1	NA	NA	CASSRGSSYNEQFF	TGCGCCAGCAGCCGGGGGAGCTCCTACAATGAGCAGTTCTTC
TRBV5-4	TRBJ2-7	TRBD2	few	CASNLAGAPYEQYF	TGTGCCAGCAATCTAGCGGGGGCCCCCTACGAGCAGTACTTC
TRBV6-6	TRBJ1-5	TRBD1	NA	CASSLGQGARAQHF	TGTGCCAGCAGCCTTGGACAGGGAGCTCGGGCCCAGCATTTT
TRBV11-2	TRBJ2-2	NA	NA	CASVWQRNTGELFF	TGTGCCAGCGTCTGGCAGCGCAACACCGGGGAGCTGTTTTTT
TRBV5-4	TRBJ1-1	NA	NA	CASSVGPRTAMNTEAFF	TGTGCCAGCAGCGTCGGACCAAGGACAGCTATGAACACTGAAGCTTTCTTT
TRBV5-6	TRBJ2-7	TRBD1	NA	CASSWAGQEQSYEQYF	TGTGCCAGCAGCTGGGCCGGACAGGAGCAATCCTACGAGCAGTACTTC
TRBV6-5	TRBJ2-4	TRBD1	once	CASSYSTPDRVHYF	TGTGCCAGCAGTTACTCGACCCCAGACAGGGTACACTACTTC